This T cell receptor beta chain was retrieved from a study of T cell repertoires in cytomegalovirus infection. For the study at large: CMV infection and matching HLA type were both indicated by public TCR beta signatures.

This clonotype has at least ten counts. No antigen is known for it. From the reads, TCRdb called clonotypes with MiXCR, one entry per CDR3 protein. Among some 300,000 distinct CDR3 sequences listed, about 8.8% were seen once. Study observations and caveats: Cumulative frequency of public TCR beta families picked out carriers of CMV plus the relevant HLA. Ex vivo, HLA-C-restricted CMV-specific TCR beta clonotypes prevailed over the rest of the response.

This CDR3 contains 14 residues. V lost 5 bases and J 0 bases, leaving 8 bases between the germline ends. CDR1 and CDR2 from the germline V gene are MDHEN and SYDVKM. The chain carries TRBV28 and TRBJ1-3; D gene uncertain. The source of this sequence is a human donor in good health (CMV status not recorded). Some clones in this sample may be carry-over from other donors' samples. Sequencing used PBMCs. The CDR3 DNA is TGTGCCAGCAGTAGACTCAGCTCTGGAAACACCATATATTTT. Translated, it gives CASSRLSSGNTIYF.